Presented here are 21 T cell receptor beta chains from one specimen sequenced in a study of beta chain features in type 1 diabetes. Their recognized antigens are unknown. The study's findings and limits: All four CD4+ subsets of Type 1 diabetes patients contained TCRB CDR3s that were moderately but significantly shorter.

Reverse transcription of all isolated RNA meant that expressed TCRB transcripts were sequenced. Produced via immunoSEQ multiplex PCR; TCRdb's table is partial and in-frame only. The sample has roughly 340,000 clones, over 9.5% seen once. The sequenced sample consisted of naive CD4+ T cells from blood. These receptors all stem from a woman younger than 35 with type 1 diabetes.

The rearrangement joins TRBV4-3 to TRBJ1-1; no reliable D call. Trimming removed 1 base at V and 3 bases at J, with 9 bases between. Germline CDR1 LGHNA, CDR2 YSLEER. The CDR3 sequence is 14 residues long. The CDR3 region is CASSQGLRDTEAFF. The CDR3 DNA reads TGCGCCAGCAGCCAAGGTCTGAGGGACACTGAAGCTTTCTTT.

CDR3 region: CASSPGAAGYNEQFF. The CDR3 DNA sequence: TGCGCCAGCAGCCCTGGAGCAGCCGGATACAATGAGCAGTTCTTC. The chain carries TRBV4-3 and TRBJ2-1, with D hard to call. CDR1 and CDR2 (germline): LGHNA, YSLEER. Between the trimmed V and J ends, which lost 4 bases and 4 bases, there was a span of 14 bases. This CDR3 is built from 15 residues.

This clone was observed a handful of times. The genes are TRBV7-9 and TRBJ2-2; 8 nucleotides match TRBD1. Germline V lookup: CDR1 SEHNR, CDR2 FQNEAQ (reference sequence). This CDR3 spans 17 amino acids. J was trimmed by 0 bases and V by 7 bases; bases with no gene match: 10. The CDR3 reads CASTDPRTGSNTGELFF. The CDR3 DNA is TGTGCCAGCACCGATCCTCGGACAGGGTCGAACACCGGGGAGCTGTTTTTT.

The V call is TRBV14, the J call TRBJ2-3; D not certain. The V end lost 0 bases, the J end lost 3 bases, and 10 bases lay between the germline ends. The CDR3 contains 15 residues. Germline CDR1 reads SGHDN; CDR2 reads FVKESK. The CDR3 protein is CASSQDPGRTDTQYF. In DNA form, the CDR3 reads TGTGCCAGCAGCCAAGACCCAGGTCGAACAGATACGCAGTATTTT.

V is TRBV7-2 and J is TRBJ1-5, with D unclear. V was cut by 2 bases and J by 9 bases, with 8 bases left in between. The CDR3 totals 12 residues. Germline V gene data show CDR1 as SGHTA and CDR2 as FQGNSA. The CDR3 DNA is TGTGCCAGCAGCTTATTCCCCAGGCCCCAGCATTTT. It specifies CASSLFPRPQHF.

This clone was found a few times. CDR3 protein: CASSPAGTSGSTLGEQFF. In DNA, the CDR3 is TGTGCCAGCTCACCGGCCGGGACTAGCGGGAGTACGCTCGGTGAGCAGTTCTTC. V gene TRBV18 combines with J gene TRBJ2-1, with 14 bases fitting TRBD2. CDR3 length: 18 residues. The ends lost 3 bases at V and 9 bases at J; junction bases unmatched: 13. From germline, CDR1 is KGHSH and CDR2 LQKENI.

V is TRBV28 and J is TRBJ2-7; TRBD1 aligns across 9 bases. The CDR3 totals 15 residues. Germline CDR1 is MDHEN and CDR2 is SYDVKM. J gave up 3 bases and V 7 bases, and 10 bases lay outside the gene matches. CDR3 nucleotide sequence: TGTGCCAGCACCTCGTCCGGGACAGGGTACTACGAGCAGTACTTC. It yields the protein CASTSSGTGYYEQYF.

The chain uses TRBV28 and TRBJ1-5, with 8 nucleotides matching TRBD1. The germline CDR1 and CDR2 sequences are MDHEN and SYDVKM. The CDR3 contains 15 residues. The V segment lost 6 bases and the J segment 2 bases; nucleotides outside the gene matches: 6. This CDR3 is CASSLVQGGNQPQHF. The CDR3 nucleotides are TGTGCCAGCAGCTTGGTACAGGGGGGCAATCAGCCCCAGCATTTT.

The chain links TRBV18 to TRBJ1-4; TRBD1 aligns across 9 bases. This CDR3 has 15 amino acids. V lost 4 bases, J lost 8 bases, and 8 bases stayed unmatched. Germline CDR1 and CDR2: KGHSH and LQKENI. The CDR3 bases are TGTGCCAGCTCACGGTCGGGACAGGGTCGAGAAAAACTGTTTTTT. Protein: CASSRSGQGREKLFF.

The table lists this clone with a few counts. The V and J genes are TRBV5-1 and TRBJ2-4, with TRBD1 matching over 7 bases. This CDR3 is 14 amino acids long. V gave up 4 bases and J gave up 6 bases; unmatched junction bases: 7. Germline CDR1 is SGHRS and CDR2 is YFSETQ. The CDR3 nucleotides read TGCGCCAGCAGCCCCGGGCCAGGGGGAAACATTCAGTACTTC. Translated: CASSPGPGGNIQYF.

This clone was counted between two and nine times. The genes are TRBV6-5 and TRBJ2-7, with 9 bases lining up with TRBD1. J gave up 4 bases and V 5 bases, and 9 bases lay outside the gene matches. The CDR3 is 15 amino acids. Germline V gives CDR1 MNHEY, CDR2 SVGAGI. CDR3 sequence reads: CASSPQPGQGYEQYF. CDR3 bases: TGTGCCAGCAGTCCTCAACCGGGACAGGGTTACGAGCAGTACTTC.

The chain carries TRBV29-1 and TRBJ2-7, with D possibly being TRBD2 (6 bases). This CDR3 has 13 amino acids. In germline, CDR1 is SQVTM, CDR2 ANQGSEA. V was cut by 5 bases and J by 4 bases, with 15 bases left in between. The CDR3 sequence is CSVRRDSGYEQYF. The CDR3 region has the DNA TGCAGCGTTCGGCGGGACTCAGGATACGAGCAGTACTTC.

This clone was detected a few times. The J gene is TRBJ2-7, the V gene TRBV28, with D maybe TRBD2 (5 bases). The length of the CDR3 is 11 residues. CDR1 and CDR2 (germline): MDHEN, SYDVKM. Deletions cut 5 bases from V and 9 bases from J, with 11 bases between. CDR3 coding DNA: TGTGCCAGCAGTCTTTCCCGGGGGCAGTACTTC. It yields the protein CASSLSRGQYF.

This clone was observed a handful of times. The genes are TRBV7-9 and TRBJ1-4; tentative D call: TRBD1 (5 bases). Deletions cut 2 bases from V and 12 bases from J, with 16 bases between. The V gene's germline CDR1 is SEHNR and CDR2 FQNEAQ (reference sequence). This CDR3 spans 14 amino acids. The CDR3 DNA reads TGTGCCAGCAGCTTATGGTCCGACAGTTGGGAACTGTTTTTT. Protein sequence: CASSLWSDSWELFF.

The chain links TRBV18 to TRBJ1-5; no firm D call. This CDR3 comprises 14 residues. Trimming stripped 6 bases from V and 5 bases from J, with 14 bases between. Germline V lookup: CDR1 KGHSH, CDR2 LQKENI. The CDR3 region has the DNA TGTGCCAGCTCCCCGGGGTTCGGGGATCAGCCCCAGCATTTT. Its protein is CASSPGFGDQPQHF. The full variable domain, rest sourced from reference TRBV18 and TRBJ1-5, is NAGVMQNPRHLVRRRGQEARLRCSPMKGHSHVYWYRQLPEEGLKFMVYLQKENIIDESGMPKERFSAEFPKEGPSILRIQQVVRGDSAAYFCASSPGFGDQPQHFGDGTRLSIL.

This chain links TRBV29-1 with TRBJ1-2; 7 bases are shared with TRBD1. The length of the CDR3 is 12 residues. Germline lookup yields CDR1 SQVTM and CDR2 ANQGSEA. J was trimmed by 5 bases and V by 7 bases; bases with no gene match: 7. The CDR3 bases are TGCAGCGCCGAGGACAGGAGTTATGGCTACACCTTC. Its protein product is CSAEDRSYGYTF.

This clone has a handful of counts. The V gene is TRBV19, the J gene TRBJ2-3, with D maybe TRBD1 (6 bases). Germline V lookup: CDR1 LNHDA, CDR2 SQIVND (reference sequence). With 6 bases removed from V and 0 bases from J, the gap between germline ends came to 13 bases. The CDR3 is 15 residues long. The DNA of the CDR3 is TGTGCCAGTAGACCCGACAGGTCTAGCACAGATACGCAGTATTTT. Translating it yields CASRPDRSSTDTQYF.

This clone was observed a few times. V usage is TRBV25-1 and J usage is TRBJ1-1, with TRBD1 identical over 8 bases. Losses at the gene ends were 6 bases for V and 5 bases for J; bases not matched to a gene: 8. CDR3 length: 14 residues. Germline-derived CDR1 and CDR2 are MGHDK and SYGVNS. CDR3 region: CASSPDRVWTEAFF. CDR3 bases: TGTGCCAGCAGCCCGGACAGGGTATGGACTGAAGCTTTCTTT. Looking up the rest from reference TRBV25-1 and TRBJ1-1 gives the full variable domain: EADIYQTPRYLVIGTGKKITLECSQTMGHDKMYWYQQDPGMELHLIHYSYGVNSTEKGDLSSESTVSRIRTEHFPLTLESARPSHTSQYLCASSPDRVWTEAFFGQGTRLTVV.

The chain links TRBV2 to TRBJ2-3; 11 nucleotides match TRBD2. Germline CDR1 reads SNHLY; CDR2 reads FYNNEI. The CDR3 spans 13 residues. V lost 4 bases to trimming and J lost 10 bases; unmatched junction nucleotides: 4. In nucleotides, the CDR3 is TGTGCCAGCAGTGCTCCACTAGCGGGAGCGCAGTATTTT. This codes for CASSAPLAGAQYF.

This clone was seen a handful of times. The V gene is TRBV20-1, the J gene TRBJ2-3; D not resolved. The germline V gene encodes CDR1 DFQATT and CDR2 SNEGSKA (reference sequence). The CDR3 contains 11 residues. Trimming removed 3 bases from V and 8 bases from J, with 9 bases in between. The CDR3 loop is CSARAPPTQYF. CDR3 DNA: TGCAGTGCTAGGGCCCCCCCTACGCAGTATTTT.

The chain joins TRBV13 to TRBJ1-4; 12 nucleotides agree with TRBD1. The germline gives CDR1 PRHDT, CDR2 FYEKMQ (reference sequence). Trimming at V came to 4 bases and at J to 8 bases, leaving 11 bases not matched to a gene. This CDR3 comprises 17 residues. The CDR3 is CASSSGQGALKEEKLFF. CDR3 nucleotide sequence: TGTGCCAGCAGCTCGGGACAGGGGGCGCTTAAAGAGGAAAAACTGTTTTTT.